One sample yielded the 8 T cell receptor beta chains listed below, sequenced in a study of blood T cell repertoires in COVID-19. Assay used: immunoSEQ multiplex PCR; TCRdb lists only in-frame clones, some missing. Of 90,000 to 150,000 clones in the sample, 60% to 85% were seen once. Specimen: peripheral blood. These receptors all come from a man in his sixties or seventies with acute or convalescent COVID-19.

This sequence joins TRBV5-1 and TRBJ1-1; TRBD1 aligns across 11 bases. This CDR3 region has 16 residues. The J segment lost 0 bases and the V segment lost 4 bases, leaving 5 bases of the junction unmatched. The germline V gene encodes CDR1 SGHRS and CDR2 YFSETQ. The chain's CDR3 is CASSLGTGGMNTEAFF. The CDR3 DNA is TGCGCCAGCAGCCTCGGGACAGGGGGAATGAACACTGAAGCTTTCTTT.

The chain is built from TRBV4-1 and TRBJ2-1, with TRBD2 matching over 10 bases. V lost 1 base to trimming and J lost 5 bases; unmatched junction nucleotides: 8. The germline CDR1 and CDR2 sequences are MGHRA and YSYEKL. This CDR3 has 17 amino acids. The CDR3 DNA follows: TGCGCCAGCAGCCAAGTCCCTAGCGGGGGCCCACACAATGAGCAGTTCTTC. Translation gives CASSQVPSGGPHNEQFF.

This clone was counted a few times. The gene calls are TRBV30 and TRBJ1-5; D call uncertain. CDR3 length: 13 amino acids. Germline V gives CDR1 GTSNPN, CDR2 SVGIG (reference sequence). V lost 2 bases and J lost 6, with 11 bases in between. CDR3 sequence: CAWSMREGQPQHF. In nucleotides, the CDR3 is TGTGCCTGGAGTATGAGGGAGGGTCAGCCCCAGCATTTT.

The rearrangement joins TRBV4-3 to TRBJ2-3; TRBD1 matches 7 bases. The V gene end was trimmed by 4 bases and the J gene end by 2 bases; junction bases not matched to a gene: 3. The length of the CDR3 is 14 residues. Germline assignment: CDR1 LGHNA and CDR2 YSLEER. CDR3: CASSPTGATDTQYF. The CDR3 DNA reads TGCGCCAGCAGCCCTACAGGGGCCACAGATACGCAGTATTTT.

The chain combines TRBV5-1 with TRBJ2-5, with D perhaps TRBD1 (6 bases). The CDR3 loop spans 14 amino acids. The germline gives CDR1 SGHRS, CDR2 YFSETQ. V shed 1 base and J shed 3 bases, with 10 bases lying between them. CDR3 bases: TGCGCCAGCAGCTTGATGTCAGGGGAAGAGACCCAGTACTTC. Translation gives CASSLMSGEETQYF. Full variable domain (missing parts from reference TRBV5-1 and TRBJ2-5): KAGVTQTPRYLIKTRGQQVTLSCSPISGHRSVSWYQQTPGQGLQFLFEYFSETQRNKGNFPGRFSGRQFSNSRSEMNVSTLELGDSALYLCASSLMSGEETQYFGPGTRLLVL.

The V gene is TRBV7-3, the J gene TRBJ2-1, with 9 nucleotides matching TRBD2. CDR1 and CDR2 from the germline V gene are SGHTA and FQGTGA. V lost 5 bases to trimming and J lost 9 bases; unmatched junction nucleotides: 17. The CDR3 totals 17 residues. The CDR3 DNA follows: TGTGCCAGCAGCCCCTTCCACTTAGCGGGAGTAGTCACTGAGCAGTTCTTC. This sequence encodes CASSPFHLAGVVTEQFF.

The chain carries TRBV13 and TRBJ1-1; D gene ambiguous. CDR3 length: 15 residues. V lost 5 bases and J lost 0, with 13 bases in between. Per the germline V gene, CDR1 is PRHDT and CDR2 is FYEKMQ (reference sequence). CDR3 sequence (DNA): TGTGCCAGCAGCCGCTGGGAGGGAGTGAACACTGAAGCTTTCTTT. Encoded protein: CASSRWEGVNTEAFF.

This chain links TRBV27 with TRBJ1-2, with a possible D match to TRBD1 (6 bases). This CDR3 contains 12 residues. Germline-derived CDR1 and CDR2 are MNHEY and SMNVEV (reference sequence). V shed 5 bases and J shed 8 bases, with 12 bases lying between them. CDR3 sequence reads: CASSGDRLGYTF. The CDR3 DNA reads as TGTGCCAGCAGTGGTGACAGGCTCGGCTACACCTTC.